The 32 T cell receptor beta chains below come from one sample, sequenced in a study of Ad26.COV2.S vaccination and SARS-CoV-2 variants. Some clones are missing from TCRdb's copy, which holds only in-frame ones; the method was immunoSEQ multiplex PCR. The sample yields about 420,000 clones, roughly 88% seen once. Stated treatment: some 20 received Ad26.COV2.S at low or high dose, single or two shots; roughly five received placebo; per-sample allocation not given. All samples were drawn on day 63, counting from the first vaccine or placebo injection. This specimen consisted of peripheral blood, obtained in a trial of Ad26.COV2.S vaccine versus placebo. The receptors derive from a person between 18 and 60 years old who received the Ad26.COV2.S COVID-19 vaccine or a placebo.

This chain joins TRBV7-9 and TRBJ1-2, with a weak D call TRBD1 (5 bases). CDR3 size: 12 residues. The V gene lost 1 base and the J gene lost 8 bases, with 8 bases spanning the gap. Germline V gene sequence: CDR1 SEHNR, CDR2 FQNEAQ (reference sequence). CDR3 loop: CASSLVGHGYTF. The DNA of the CDR3 is TGTGCCAGCAGCTTAGTGGGGCACGGCTACACCTTC.

The chain is built from TRBV6-2 or TRBV6-3 and TRBJ2-7; D possibly matches TRBD1 or TRBD2 (5 bases each). The CDR3 sequence is 15 residues long. The germline V gene encodes CDR1 MNHEY and CDR2 SVGEGT. V was shortened by 1 base and J by 1 base, with 11 bases between the two germline ends. The CDR3 is CASSYFGTGSYEQYF. The CDR3 DNA is TGTGCCAGCAGTTACTTCGGGACGGGGTCCTACGAGCAGTACTTC.

The chain links TRBV4-3 to TRBJ2-7, with D maybe TRBD2 (6 bases). This CDR3 has 16 residues. Germline V gene sequence: CDR1 LGHNA, CDR2 YSLEER. The V end was cut by 1 base, the J end by 0 bases, with 13 bases between. The CDR3 is CASSQGRGVGSYEQYF. DNA for the CDR3: TGCGCCAGCAGCCAAGGTCGCGGGGTGGGCTCCTACGAGCAGTACTTC.

The chain carries TRBV27 and TRBJ1-6; D not resolved. Trimming took off 8 bases at V and 10 bases at J, with 27 bases between the two ends. Germline lookup yields CDR1 MNHEY and CDR2 SMNVEV (reference sequence). The CDR3 totals 17 residues. DNA of the CDR3: TGTGCCAGCCGATCGGCCCCAACCAAGACCCTAAACTCACCCCTCCACTTT. It codes for CASRSAPTKTLNSPLHF.

The chain uses TRBV4-1 and TRBJ1-2; D might be TRBD1 (6 bases). CDR1 and CDR2 (germline): MGHRA, YSYEKL. Trimming left V 2 bases short and J 4 bases short, with 14 bases between. There are 15 residues in the CDR3. In DNA, the CDR3 is TGCGCCAGCAGCCAATCGGCAGGGGCGGGCTATGGCTACACCTTC. Translated: CASSQSAGAGYGYTF.

The gene calls are TRBV28 and TRBJ2-2; 10 bases line up with TRBD2. The germline V gene has CDR1 MDHEN and CDR2 SYDVKM. Unmatched junction bases numbered 6, after V lost 7 bases and J lost 4 bases. The CDR3 is 15 residues long. The CDR3 region is CASKLAGGPTGELFF. The CDR3 DNA reads as TGTGCCAGCAAATTAGCGGGGGGCCCCACCGGGGAGCTGTTTTTT. Filled out from reference TRBV28 and TRBJ2-2, the complete variable domain reads DVKVTQSSRYLVKRTGEKVFLECVQDMDHENMFWYRQDPGLGLRLIYFSYDVKMKEKGDIPEGYSVSREKKERFSLILESASTNQTSMYLCASKLAGGPTGELFFGEGSRLTVL.

This clone was seen only a few times. The chain recombines TRBV2 with TRBJ1-1; the D is unclear. Trimming took off 3 bases at V and 1 base at J, with 9 bases between the two ends. This CDR3 has 14 residues. Per the germline V gene, CDR1 is SNHLY and CDR2 is FYNNEI. CDR3 in amino acids: CASSDTGRNTEAFF. The CDR3 coding sequence is TGTGCCAGCAGTGATACTGGCAGGAACACTGAAGCTTTCTTT.

This rearrangement joins TRBV7-9 to TRBJ2-3, with D hard to call. This CDR3 comprises 13 residues. Germline V CDR1 and CDR2: SEHNR, FQNEAQ (reference sequence). V lost 5 bases and J lost 4, with 10 bases in between. The CDR3 here is CASSPSSPDTQYF. The CDR3 nucleotides are TGTGCCAGCAGCCCGTCATCTCCAGATACGCAGTATTTT.

The gene calls are TRBV11-3 and TRBJ2-5; D gene ambiguous. The V gene lost 5 bases and the J gene lost 5 bases, with 9 bases spanning the gap. The CDR3 sequence is 12 residues long. Germline assignment: CDR1 SGHNT and CDR2 YENEEA. The CDR3 DNA sequence: TGTGCCAGCAGCCCTGAAGGGGAGACCCAGTACTTC. It is translated as CASSPEGETQYF.

CDR3 in DNA: TGTGCCTGGAGTCGAGACAGGGCCTCCTACAATGAGCAGTTCTTC. It yields the protein CAWSRDRASYNEQFF. The J gene is TRBJ2-1, the V gene TRBV30; 7 nucleotides line up with TRBD1. CDR1 is GTSNPN, CDR2 SVGIG, per germline (reference sequence). This CDR3 is 15 amino acids long. After removal of 2 bases from V and 0 bases from J, the junction contained 4 bases not matched to a gene.

The J gene is TRBJ2-7, the V gene TRBV7-2; D is uncertain. Germline CDR1 and CDR2: SGHTA and FQGNSA. CDR3 length equals 14 residues. The V gene lost 1 base and the J gene lost 2 bases, with 9 bases spanning the gap. The CDR3 DNA reads as TGTGCCAGCAGCTTAGGAGACGGTCCCTACGAGCAGTACTTC. Protein sequence: CASSLGDGPYEQYF.

The V and J genes are TRBV7-9 and TRBJ1-1; D gene ambiguous. The V end lost 0 bases, the J end lost 5 bases, and 13 bases lay between the germline ends. The CDR3 is 15 amino acids. The V gene's germline CDR1 is SEHNR and CDR2 FQNEAQ (reference sequence). The CDR3 DNA follows: TGTGCCAGCAGCTTAGCTGCGGGAGGCGGTACTGAAGCTTTCTTT. Its translation: CASSLAAGGGTEAFF.

The chain has TRBV24-1 and TRBJ2-5; 7 bases line up with TRBD1. This CDR3 comprises 13 residues. CDR1 is KGHDR and CDR2 is SFDVKD in the germline V gene. Germline trimming cut 4 bases from V and 5 bases from J; bases unmatched to any gene: 3. CDR3 bases: TGTGCCACCAGTGAGGGCAGGGGGGAGACCCAGTACTTC. Protein sequence: CATSEGRGETQYF.

This chain uses TRBV27 with TRBJ1-5; D unresolved. Germline V gene data show CDR1 as MNHEY and CDR2 as SMNVEV (reference sequence). The V gene lost 2 bases and the J gene lost 5 bases, with 13 bases spanning the gap. The length of the CDR3 is 15 residues. CDR3 nucleotide sequence: TGTGCCAGCAGTTTAACCCCCAACGGGTATCAGCCCCAGCATTTT. Translating gives CASSLTPNGYQPQHF.

The genes are TRBV19 and TRBJ1-4, with a possible D match to TRBD1 (5 bases). CDR1 is LNHDA, CDR2 SQIVND, per germline (reference sequence). The V gene lost 5 bases and the J gene lost 4 bases, with 20 bases spanning the gap. This CDR3 comprises 17 residues. CDR3 in DNA: TGTGCCAGTAGTTCCCCGTTAACGGCAGGGAGTAATGAAAAACTGTTTTTT. Translated: CASSSPLTAGSNEKLFF.

The chain has TRBV5-1 and TRBJ2-1; D may be TRBD2 (5 bases). The CDR3 sequence is 16 residues long. The V end was cut by 4 bases, the J end by 4 bases, with 18 bases between. Germline assignment: CDR1 SGHRS and CDR2 YFSETQ. The CDR3, as DNA: TGCGCCAGCAGCGGCCTCGGTTCGGGGAGTTACAATGAGCAGTTCTTC. Protein: CASSGLGSGSYNEQFF.

This chain uses TRBV6-2 or TRBV6-3 with TRBJ2-7, with TRBD1 identical over 8 bases. CDR1 is MNHEY, CDR2 SVGEGT, per germline. V dropped 3 bases and J dropped 3; count of bases not matched to a gene: 13. This CDR3 has 17 residues. CDR3 in DNA: TGTGCCAGCAGTTATTTCGGTTGGGGACAGGACGACTACGAGCAGTACTTC. Translation gives CASSYFGWGQDDYEQYF.

There are a few counts of this clone. The junction departs from the called germline gene at one end, perhaps through a read error. The chain carries TRBV5-6 and TRBJ1-1; D may be TRBD1 (5 bases). The germline CDR1 and CDR2 sequences are SGHDT and YYEEEE. The CDR3 is 14 residues long. CDR3 coding DNA: TGTGCCAGCAGTTTGGGGGACCGATACACTGAAGCTTTCTTT. Protein product: CASSLGDRYTEAFF.

This clone has just a few counts. The chain combines TRBV2 with TRBJ1-1; tentatively, D is TRBD1 (6 bases). Per germline, CDR1 SNHLY and CDR2 FYNNEI. V was pared by 6 bases and J by 2 bases, with 13 bases between. CDR3 length: 14 amino acids. CDR3 DNA sequence: TGTGCCAGCAGCACGGACAGTCCCAACACTGAAGCTTTCTTT. Amino acid sequence: CASSTDSPNTEAFF.

CDR3 nucleotides: TGTGCCAGCAGCTTAGGCCGGGACAGGGGGTTCGGACTTGAAAAACTGTTTTTT. Translated: CASSLGRDRGFGLEKLFF. The chain employs TRBV7-2 and TRBJ1-4, with 11 positions matching TRBD1. V gave up 1 base and J gave up 7 bases; unmatched junction bases: 11. CDR3 size: 18 residues. Germline V CDR1 and CDR2: SGHTA, FQGNSA.

The sample holds one count of this clone. The rearrangement joins TRBV9 to TRBJ2-3; 13 bases fit TRBD2. Unmatched junction bases numbered 15, after V lost 4 bases and J lost 7 bases. The length of the CDR3 is 18 residues. The germline V gene has CDR1 SGDLS and CDR2 YYNGEE. The CDR3 reads CASSYGLAGAPVENTQYF. In nucleotides, the CDR3 is TGTGCCAGCAGCTATGGACTAGCGGGGGCACCCGTGGAGAATACGCAGTATTTT.

The chain combines TRBV9 with TRBJ2-1; TRBD1 matches 9 bases. Per the germline V gene, CDR1 is SGDLS and CDR2 is YYNGEE. Trimming at V came to 3 bases and at J to 4 bases, leaving 14 bases not matched to a gene. The CDR3 contains 18 residues. CDR3 residues: CASSASSSGTGNYNEQFF. The CDR3 DNA is TGTGCCAGCAGCGCCTCCTCCTCCGGGACAGGGAATTACAATGAGCAGTTCTTC.

CDR3 nucleotide sequence: TGTGCCAGCAGCGTAGCGGATCTATTTGCTGAAGCTTTCTTT. It translates to CASSVADLFAEAFF. This chain uses TRBV9 with TRBJ1-1, with D unresolved. This CDR3 comprises 14 residues. CDR1 SGDLS and CDR2 YYNGEE come from the germline V gene. Between the trimmed V and J ends, which lost 0 bases and 6 bases, there was a span of 12 bases.

The chain combines TRBV19 with TRBJ2-7, with D hard to call. Trimming removed 0 bases from V and 3 bases from J, with 3 bases in between. This CDR3 is 12 amino acids long. The germline V gene has CDR1 LNHDA and CDR2 SQIVND (reference sequence). CDR3 DNA: TGTGCCAGTAGTATAGAAGGCTACGAGCAGTACTTC. As protein: CASSIEGYEQYF. Filled out from reference TRBV19 and TRBJ2-7, the complete variable domain reads DGGITQSPKYLFRKEGQNVTLSCEQNLNHDAMYWYRQDPGQGLRLIYYSQIVNDFQKGDIAEGYSVSREKKESFPLTVTSAQKNPTAFYLCASSIEGYEQYFGPGTRLTVT.

V gene TRBV11-3 combines with J gene TRBJ2-1, with 11 bases aligning to TRBD2. The V and J ends lost 5 bases and 7 bases, in that order; junction bases with no gene match: 7. CDR3 size: 15 residues. Germline values: CDR1 SGHNT, CDR2 YENEEA. As DNA, the CDR3 is TGTGCCAGCAGCGCCCTAGCGGGGGGCGAAAATGAGCAGTTCTTC. Residues: CASSALAGGENEQFF.

The rearrangement links TRBV7-9 to TRBJ1-4, with D hard to call. V shed 6 bases and J shed 2 bases, with 10 bases lying between them. The V gene's germline CDR1 is SEHNR and CDR2 FQNEAQ (reference sequence). The CDR3 totals 14 residues. The CDR3 sequence is CASSRSGTNEKLFF. CDR3 DNA: TGTGCCAGCAGTAGGTCCGGGACTAATGAAAAACTGTTTTTT.

The rearrangement uses TRBV18 and TRBJ2-3; D uncertain. The V end was cut by 2 bases, the J end by 0 bases, with 6 bases between. Germline CDR1 reads KGHSH; CDR2 reads LQKENI. This CDR3 has 14 amino acids. The CDR3 protein is CASSPTRSTDTQYF. CDR3 nucleotides: TGTGCCAGCTCACCAACCAGAAGCACAGATACGCAGTATTTT.

The chain uses TRBV7-3 and TRBJ2-1; TRBD1 or TRBD2 may be the D gene (5 bases each). Looked up from germline, CDR1 is SGHTA and CDR2 is FQGTGA. Trimming cost V 5 bases and J 6 bases, with 20 bases left between them. The CDR3 extends over 16 amino acids. The DNA of the CDR3 is TGTGCCAGCAGCCAAAAGACCGGGACGGGGATCAATGAGCAGTTCTTC. It encodes CASSQKTGTGINEQFF.

Details on this clone: This may be a read error, as it is one base from a much larger clone. This chain links TRBV6-2 or TRBV6-3 with TRBJ1-5; the D is unclear. This CDR3 is built from 13 residues. Trimming pared 5 bases from V and 0 bases from J, leaving 5 bases between. Germline assignment: CDR1 MNHEY and CDR2 SVGEGT. CDR3 nucleotide sequence: TGTGCCAGCAGTCGGAATAGCAATCAGCCCCAGCATTTT. As protein: CASSRNSNQPQHF.

The rearrangement joins TRBV27 to TRBJ1-5; 7 bases line up with TRBD1. Germline V CDR1 and CDR2: MNHEY, SMNVEV (reference sequence). Trimming removed 5 bases from V and 6 bases from J; junction bases left unmatched: 10. This CDR3 is built from 15 residues. The DNA of the CDR3 is TGTGCCAGCAGTACTACAGGGGTATGGGGTCAGCCCCAGCATTTT. This sequence encodes CASSTTGVWGQPQHF.

The chain employs TRBV5-6 and TRBJ2-5, with 7 bases identical to TRBD1. Germline V lookup: CDR1 SGHDT, CDR2 YYEEEE. The CDR3 consists of 14 residues. With 4 bases clipped from V and 3 bases from J, the junction kept 6 bases outside the gene matches. The CDR3 spells CASSRPGQKETQYF. The CDR3 nucleotides are TGTGCCAGCAGCCGACCGGGACAGAAAGAGACCCAGTACTTC.

The CDR3 loop is CASSLVTSGAYEQYF. The CDR3 region has the DNA TGTGCCAGCAGCTTAGTAACTAGCGGGGCTTACGAGCAGTACTTC. V gene TRBV7-2 combines with J gene TRBJ2-7; 10 bases agree with TRBD2. This CDR3 region has 15 residues. CDR1 is SGHTA, CDR2 FQGNSA, per germline. The junction had 4 bases not matched to a gene; V was cut back by 1 base and J by 4 bases.